This T cell receptor (beta chain) was captured by sequencing in a study of tumor and adjacent non-tumor tissue in lung cancer. The wider study: The cohort had roughly 12 adenocarcinoma, 2 squamous cell and 1 small cell patients. On average, productive TCRbeta reads reached about 4 million per sample. Findings and limits, study-wide: Compared with tumor, normal lung showed significantly lower TCR diversity. Normal lung showed higher cumulative top 100 clone frequency than tumor.

This CDR3 is built from 12 residues. Between the trimmed V and J ends, which lost 6 bases and 7 bases, there was a span of 15 bases. Germline loops: CDR1 SQVTM, CDR2 ANQGSEA. TCRbeta libraries were built with three rounds of nested PCR, modified from ARM-PCR. Each CDR3 protein gets one entry after TCRdb re-called the multiplex PCR reads with MiXCR. Of some 78,000 distinct CDR3 sequences listed, 65% to 90% are singletons. Regarding this clonotype: Its antigen is unknown.

RNA was extracted from bulk tissue without any cell sorting. Sequencing input: lung tumor tissue. This sequence joins TRBV29-1 and TRBJ1-2; no firm D call. The TCR comes from a woman between 45 and 60 years old with non-small cell lung cancer. The CDR3 loop is CSVSGVGSGYTF. CDR3 nucleotide sequence: TGCAGCGTCTCCGGTGTAGGAAGTGGCTACACCTTC.